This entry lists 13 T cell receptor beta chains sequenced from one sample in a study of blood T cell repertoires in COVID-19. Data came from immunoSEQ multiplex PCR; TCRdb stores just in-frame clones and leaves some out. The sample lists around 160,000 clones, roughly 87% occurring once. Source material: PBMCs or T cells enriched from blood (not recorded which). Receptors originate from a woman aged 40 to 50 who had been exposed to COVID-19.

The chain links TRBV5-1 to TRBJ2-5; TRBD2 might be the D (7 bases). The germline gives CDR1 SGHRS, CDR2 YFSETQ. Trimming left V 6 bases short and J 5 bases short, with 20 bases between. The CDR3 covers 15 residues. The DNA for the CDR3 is TGCGCCAGCAAAACAGGGAGGGTATTGGAGGAGACCCAGTACTTC. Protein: CASKTGRVLEETQYF.

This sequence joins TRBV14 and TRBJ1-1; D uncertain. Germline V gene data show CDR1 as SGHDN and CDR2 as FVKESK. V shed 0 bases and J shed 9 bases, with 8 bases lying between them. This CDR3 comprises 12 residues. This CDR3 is CASSQEGGKAFF. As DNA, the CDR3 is TGTGCCAGCAGCCAAGAAGGCGGGAAAGCTTTCTTT.

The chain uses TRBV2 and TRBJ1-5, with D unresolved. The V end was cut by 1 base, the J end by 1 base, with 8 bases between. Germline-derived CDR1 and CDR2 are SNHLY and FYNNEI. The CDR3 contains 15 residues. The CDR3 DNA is TGTGCCAGCAGTGAAGGGGAGCAGAGCAATCAGCCCCAGCATTTT. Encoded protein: CASSEGEQSNQPQHF.

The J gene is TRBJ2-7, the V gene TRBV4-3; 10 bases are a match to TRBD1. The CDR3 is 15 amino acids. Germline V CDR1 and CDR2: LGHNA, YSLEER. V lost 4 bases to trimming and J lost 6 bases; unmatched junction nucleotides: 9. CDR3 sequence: CASSLAGTGDLEQYF. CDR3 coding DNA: TGCGCCAGCAGCCTAGCCGGGACAGGGGATCTCGAGCAGTACTTC.

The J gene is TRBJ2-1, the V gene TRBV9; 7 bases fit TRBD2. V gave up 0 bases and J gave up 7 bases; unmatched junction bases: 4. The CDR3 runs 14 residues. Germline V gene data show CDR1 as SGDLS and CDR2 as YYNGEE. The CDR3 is CASSVGGAGNEQFF. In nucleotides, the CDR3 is TGTGCCAGCAGCGTAGGGGGAGCGGGAAATGAGCAGTTCTTC. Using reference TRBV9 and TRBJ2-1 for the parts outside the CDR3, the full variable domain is DSGVTQTPKHLITATGQRVTLRCSPRSGDLSVYWYQQSLDQGLQFLIQYYNGEERAKGNILERFSAQQFPDLHSELNLSSLELGDSALYFCASSVGGAGNEQFFGPGTRLTVL.

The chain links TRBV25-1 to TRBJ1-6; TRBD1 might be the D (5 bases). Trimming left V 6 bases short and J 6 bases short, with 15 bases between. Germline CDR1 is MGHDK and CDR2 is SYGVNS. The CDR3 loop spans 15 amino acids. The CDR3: CASSSKQVFNSPLHF. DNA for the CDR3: TGTGCCAGCAGCTCCAAACAGGTGTTTAATTCACCCCTCCACTTT. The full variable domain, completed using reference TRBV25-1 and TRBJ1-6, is EADIYQTPRYLVIGTGKKITLECSQTMGHDKMYWYQQDPGMELHLIHYSYGVNSTEKGDLSSESTVSRIRTEHFPLTLESARPSHTSQYLCASSSKQVFNSPLHFGNGTRLTVT.

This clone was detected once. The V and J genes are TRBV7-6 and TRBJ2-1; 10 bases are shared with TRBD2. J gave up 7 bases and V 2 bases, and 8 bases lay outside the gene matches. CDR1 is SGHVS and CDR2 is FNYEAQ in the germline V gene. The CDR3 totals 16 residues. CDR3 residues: CASSLSTSGFRNEQFF. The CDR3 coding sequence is TGTGCCAGCAGCTTATCGACTAGCGGGTTCCGTAATGAGCAGTTCTTC.

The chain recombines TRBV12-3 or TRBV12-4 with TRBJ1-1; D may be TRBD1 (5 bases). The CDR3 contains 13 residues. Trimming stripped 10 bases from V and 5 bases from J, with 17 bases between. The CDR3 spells CATSPSGGTEAFF. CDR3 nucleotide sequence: TGTGCCACCTCACCGTCGGGGGGGACTGAAGCTTTCTTT.

The CDR3 sequence is CATSEDMRGLCTEAFF. The CDR3 DNA is TGTGCCACCAGTGAAGATATGAGGGGGCTCTGCACTGAAGCTTTCTTT. J is TRBJ1-1 and V is TRBV24-1; 7 bases line up with TRBD1. In germline, CDR1 is KGHDR, CDR2 SFDVKD. V lost 4 bases and J lost 4; bases outside the gene matches: 11. CDR3 length: 16 residues.

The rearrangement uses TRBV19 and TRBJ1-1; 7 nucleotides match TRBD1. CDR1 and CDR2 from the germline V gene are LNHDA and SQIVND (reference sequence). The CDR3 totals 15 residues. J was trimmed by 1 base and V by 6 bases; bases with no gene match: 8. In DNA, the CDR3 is TGTGCCAGTAGGGGACAGCTCAACTGGAACACTGAAGCTTTCTTT. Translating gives CASRGQLNWNTEAFF. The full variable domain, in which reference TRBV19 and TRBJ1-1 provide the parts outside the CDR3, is DGGITQSPKYLFRKEGQNVTLSCEQNLNHDAMYWYRQDPGQGLRLIYYSQIVNDFQKGDIAEGYSVSREKKESFPLTVTSAQKNPTAFYLCASRGQLNWNTEAFFGQGTRLTVV.

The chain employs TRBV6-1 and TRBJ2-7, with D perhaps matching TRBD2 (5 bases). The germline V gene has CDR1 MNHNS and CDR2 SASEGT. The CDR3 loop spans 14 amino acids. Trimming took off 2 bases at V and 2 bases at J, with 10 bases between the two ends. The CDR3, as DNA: TGTGCCAGCAGTGAACCCGGGGATCCCTACGAGCAGTACTTC. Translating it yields CASSEPGDPYEQYF.

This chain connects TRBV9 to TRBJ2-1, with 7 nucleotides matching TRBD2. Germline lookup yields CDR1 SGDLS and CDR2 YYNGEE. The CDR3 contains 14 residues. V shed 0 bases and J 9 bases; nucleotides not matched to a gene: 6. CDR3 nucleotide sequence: TGTGCCAGCAGCGTAGCGCGACTAGCCCGTGAGCAGTTCTTC. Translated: CASSVARLAREQFF. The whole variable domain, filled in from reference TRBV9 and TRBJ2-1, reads DSGVTQTPKHLITATGQRVTLRCSPRSGDLSVYWYQQSLDQGLQFLIQYYNGEERAKGNILERFSAQQFPDLHSELNLSSLELGDSALYFCASSVARLAREQFFGPGTRLTVL.

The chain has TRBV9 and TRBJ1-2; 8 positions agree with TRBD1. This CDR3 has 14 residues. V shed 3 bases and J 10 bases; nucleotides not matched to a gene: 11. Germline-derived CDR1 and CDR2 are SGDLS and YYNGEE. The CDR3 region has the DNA TGTGCCAGCAGCGGACACCGGGACAGGTTTGACTACACCTTC. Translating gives CASSGHRDRFDYTF.